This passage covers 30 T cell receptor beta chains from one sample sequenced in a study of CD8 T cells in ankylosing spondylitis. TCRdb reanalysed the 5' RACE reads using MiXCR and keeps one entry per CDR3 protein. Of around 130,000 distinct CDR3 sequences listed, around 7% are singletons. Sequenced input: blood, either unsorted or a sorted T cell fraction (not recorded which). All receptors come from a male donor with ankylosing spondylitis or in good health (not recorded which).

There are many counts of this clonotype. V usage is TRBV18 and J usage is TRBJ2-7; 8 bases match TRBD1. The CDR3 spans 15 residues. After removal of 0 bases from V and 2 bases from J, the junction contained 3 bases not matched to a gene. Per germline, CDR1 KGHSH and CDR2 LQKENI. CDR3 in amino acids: CASSPPGTGPYEQYF. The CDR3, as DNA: TGTGCCAGCTCACCACCCGGGACAGGCCCCTACGAGCAGTACTTC.

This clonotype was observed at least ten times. The CDR3 nucleotides read TGTGCCAGCACTTCAGGAATAGCGGGGGGGCGAGGTGAGCAGTTCTTC. Translation: CASTSGIAGGRGEQFF. The chain links TRBV6-5 to TRBJ2-1, with 11 bases lining up with TRBD2. This CDR3 spans 16 amino acids. Germline CDR1 and CDR2: MNHEY and SVGAGI. V lost 7 bases and J lost 9; bases outside the gene matches: 14.

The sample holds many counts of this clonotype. The CDR3 protein is CASSLDQGRNQPQHF. The DNA for the CDR3 is TGTGCCAGCAGCTTGGATCAGGGCCGTAATCAGCCCCAGCATTTT. The gene calls are TRBV5-5 and TRBJ1-5; a possible D gene is TRBD1 (5 bases). Germline V lookup: CDR1 SGHKS, CDR2 YYEKEE (reference sequence). The length of the CDR3 is 15 residues. The ends were cut back, 0 bases at V and 4 bases at J, with 11 bases in the middle.

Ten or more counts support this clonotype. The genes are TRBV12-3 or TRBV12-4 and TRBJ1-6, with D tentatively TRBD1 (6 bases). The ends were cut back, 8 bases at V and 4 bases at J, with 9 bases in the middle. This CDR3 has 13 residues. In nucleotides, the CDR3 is TGTGCCAGCCAGGACAGATATAATTCACCCCTCCACTTT. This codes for CASQDRYNSPLHF.

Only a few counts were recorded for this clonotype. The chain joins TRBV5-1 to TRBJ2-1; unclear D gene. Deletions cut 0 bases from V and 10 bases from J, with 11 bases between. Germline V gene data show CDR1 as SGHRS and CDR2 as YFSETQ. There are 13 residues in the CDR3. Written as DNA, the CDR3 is TGCGCCAGCAGCTTGGCGGCTGGCCCCGAGCAGTTCTTC. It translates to CASSLAAGPEQFF.

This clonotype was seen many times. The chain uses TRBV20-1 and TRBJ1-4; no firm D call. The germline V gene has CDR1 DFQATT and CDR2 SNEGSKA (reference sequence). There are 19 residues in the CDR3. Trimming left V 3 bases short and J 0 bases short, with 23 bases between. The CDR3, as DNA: TGCAGTGCTAGTTCGCAACCACTCCAGAGCATTGCAACTAATGAAAAACTGTTTTTT. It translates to CSASSQPLQSIATNEKLFF.

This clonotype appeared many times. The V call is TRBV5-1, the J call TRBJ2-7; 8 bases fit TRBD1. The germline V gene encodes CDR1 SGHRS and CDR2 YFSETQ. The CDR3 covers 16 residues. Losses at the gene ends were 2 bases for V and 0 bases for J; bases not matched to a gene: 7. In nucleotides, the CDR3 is TGCGCCAGCAGCTTCAACCCGGGACAGGTCTCCTACGAGCAGTACTTC. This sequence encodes CASSFNPGQVSYEQYF.

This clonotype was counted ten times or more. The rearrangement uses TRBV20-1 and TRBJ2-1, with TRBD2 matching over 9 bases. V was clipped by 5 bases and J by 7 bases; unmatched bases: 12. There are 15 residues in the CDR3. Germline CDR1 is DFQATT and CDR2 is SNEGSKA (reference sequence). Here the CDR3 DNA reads TGCAGTGCTGAGAAGAGGCGGGGGGGCTTGAATGAGCAGTTCTTC. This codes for CSAEKRRGGLNEQFF.

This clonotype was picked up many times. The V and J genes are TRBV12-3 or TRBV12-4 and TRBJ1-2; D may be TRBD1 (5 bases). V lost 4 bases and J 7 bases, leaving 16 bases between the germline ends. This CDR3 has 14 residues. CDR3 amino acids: CASSSLQGGFGYTF. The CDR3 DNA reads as TGTGCCAGCAGTTCCCTCCAGGGTGGTTTTGGCTACACCTTC.

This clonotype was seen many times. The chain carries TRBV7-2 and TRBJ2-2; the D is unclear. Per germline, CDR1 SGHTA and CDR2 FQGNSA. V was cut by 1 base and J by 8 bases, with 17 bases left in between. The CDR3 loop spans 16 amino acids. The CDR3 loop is CASSLVTRHIGGELFF. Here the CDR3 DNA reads TGTGCCAGCAGCTTAGTAACACGACATATAGGGGGGGAGCTGTTTTTT. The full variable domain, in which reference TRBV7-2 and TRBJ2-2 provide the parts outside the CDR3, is GAGVSQSPSNKVTEKGKDVELRCDPISGHTALYWYRQSLGQGLEFLIYFQGNSAPDKSGLPSDRFSAERTGGSVSTLTIQRTQQEDSAVYLCASSLVTRHIGGELFFGEGSRLTVL.

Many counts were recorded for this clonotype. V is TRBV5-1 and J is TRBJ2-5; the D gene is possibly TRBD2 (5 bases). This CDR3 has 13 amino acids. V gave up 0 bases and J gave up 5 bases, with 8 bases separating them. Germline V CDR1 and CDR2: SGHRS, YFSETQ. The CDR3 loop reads CASSLGELETQYF. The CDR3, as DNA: TGCGCCAGCAGCTTGGGGGAGCTGGAGACCCAGTACTTC.

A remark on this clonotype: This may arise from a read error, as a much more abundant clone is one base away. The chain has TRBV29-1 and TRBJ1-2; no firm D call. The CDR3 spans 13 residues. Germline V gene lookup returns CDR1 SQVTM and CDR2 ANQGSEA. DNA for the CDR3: TGCAGCGTTGCGGGCCGAGTGGGATATGGCTACCCCTTC. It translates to CSVAGRVGYGYPF.

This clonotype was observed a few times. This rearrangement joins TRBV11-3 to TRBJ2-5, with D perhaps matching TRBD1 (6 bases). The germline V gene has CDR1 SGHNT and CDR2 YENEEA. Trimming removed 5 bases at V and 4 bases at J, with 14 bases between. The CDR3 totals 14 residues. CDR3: CASSPRGGVETQYF. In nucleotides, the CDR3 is TGTGCCAGCAGCCCCCGAGGGGGTGTAGAGACCCAGTACTTC.

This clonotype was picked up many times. The CDR3 is CASSSSGREQYF. The CDR3 coding sequence is TGTGCCAGCAGTTCCTCAGGGCGAGAGCAGTACTTC. The chain recombines TRBV28 with TRBJ2-7; possible D gene TRBD1, 5 bases. The length of the CDR3 is 12 residues. Per the germline V gene, CDR1 is MDHEN and CDR2 is SYDVKM. Trimming removed 4 bases at V and 7 bases at J, with 11 bases between.

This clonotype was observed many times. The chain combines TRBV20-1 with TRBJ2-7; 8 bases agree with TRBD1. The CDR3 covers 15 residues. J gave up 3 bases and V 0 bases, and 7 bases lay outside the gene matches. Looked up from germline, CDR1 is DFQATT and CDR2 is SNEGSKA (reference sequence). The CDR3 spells CSARDLVGQDYEQYF. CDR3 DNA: TGCAGTGCTAGAGACCTTGTGGGACAGGACTACGAGCAGTACTTC.

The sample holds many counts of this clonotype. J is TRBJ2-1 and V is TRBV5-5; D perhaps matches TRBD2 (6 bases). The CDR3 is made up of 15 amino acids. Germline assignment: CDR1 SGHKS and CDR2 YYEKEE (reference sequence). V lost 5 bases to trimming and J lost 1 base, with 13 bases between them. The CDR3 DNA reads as TGTGCCAGCAGATCCGCTAGCGCATCCTACAATGAGCAGTTCTTC. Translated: CASRSASASYNEQFF. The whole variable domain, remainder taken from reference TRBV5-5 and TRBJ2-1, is DAGVTQSPTHLIKTRGQQVTLRCSPISGHKSVSWYQQVLGQGPQFIFQYYEKEERGRGNFPDRFSARQFPNYSSELNVNALLLGDSALYLCASRSASASYNEQFFGPGTRLTVL.

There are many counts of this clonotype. The CDR3 coding sequence is TGTGCCAGCAGCCAAAGGGCAAGCAATCAGCCCCAGCATTTT. It specifies CASSQRASNQPQHF. The rearrangement uses TRBV3-1 and TRBJ1-5; D is ambiguous. Trimming cost V 2 bases and J 1 base, with 6 bases left between them. The CDR3 contains 14 residues. From germline, CDR1 is LGHDT and CDR2 YNNKEL (reference sequence). Based on the CDR3 plus reference TRBV3-1 and TRBJ1-5, the full variable domain is DTAVSQTPKYLVTQMGNDKSIKCEQNLGHDTMYWYKQDSKKFLKIMFSYNNKELIINETVPNRFSPKSPDKAHLNLHINSLELGDSAVYFCASSQRASNQPQHFGDGTRLSIL.

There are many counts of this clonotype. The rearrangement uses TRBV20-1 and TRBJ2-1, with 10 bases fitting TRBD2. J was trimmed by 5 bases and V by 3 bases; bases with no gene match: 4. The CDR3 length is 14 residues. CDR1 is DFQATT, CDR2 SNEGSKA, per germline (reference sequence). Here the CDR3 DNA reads TGCAGTGCTAGGGTCGGGACTAGCGACAATGAGCAGTTCTTC. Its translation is CSARVGTSDNEQFF.

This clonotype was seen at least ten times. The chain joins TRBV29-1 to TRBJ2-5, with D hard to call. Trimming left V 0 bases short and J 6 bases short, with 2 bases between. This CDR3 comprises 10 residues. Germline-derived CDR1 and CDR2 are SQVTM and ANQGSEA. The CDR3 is CSVEEKTQYF. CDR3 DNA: TGCAGCGTTGAAGAAAAGACCCAGTACTTC.

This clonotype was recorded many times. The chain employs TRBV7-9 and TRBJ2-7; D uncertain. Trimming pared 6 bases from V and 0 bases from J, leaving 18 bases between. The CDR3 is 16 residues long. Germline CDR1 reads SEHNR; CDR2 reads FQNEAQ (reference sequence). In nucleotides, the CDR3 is TGTGCCAGCAGTCTTACCCCGGGCTCCAACTCCTACGAGCAGTACTTC. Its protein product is CASSLTPGSNSYEQYF.

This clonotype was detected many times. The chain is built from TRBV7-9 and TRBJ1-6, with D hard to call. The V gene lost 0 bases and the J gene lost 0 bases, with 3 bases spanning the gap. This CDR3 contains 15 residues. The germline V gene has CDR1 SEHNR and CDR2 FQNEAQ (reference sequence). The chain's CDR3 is CASSLAVSYNSPLHF. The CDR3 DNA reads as TGTGCCAGCAGCTTAGCTGTCTCCTATAATTCACCCCTCCACTTT.

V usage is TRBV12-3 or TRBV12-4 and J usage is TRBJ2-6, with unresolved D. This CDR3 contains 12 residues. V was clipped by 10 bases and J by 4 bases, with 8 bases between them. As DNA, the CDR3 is TGTGCCATCCCGACAGGGGCCAACGTCCTGACTTTC. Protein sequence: CAIPTGANVLTF.

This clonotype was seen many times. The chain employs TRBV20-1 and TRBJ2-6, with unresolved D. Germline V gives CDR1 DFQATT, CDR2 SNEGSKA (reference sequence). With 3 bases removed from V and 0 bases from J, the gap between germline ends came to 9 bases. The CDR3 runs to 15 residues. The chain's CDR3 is CSARAGSSGANVLTF. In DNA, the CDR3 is TGCAGTGCTAGGGCAGGAAGCTCTGGGGCCAACGTCCTGACTTTC.

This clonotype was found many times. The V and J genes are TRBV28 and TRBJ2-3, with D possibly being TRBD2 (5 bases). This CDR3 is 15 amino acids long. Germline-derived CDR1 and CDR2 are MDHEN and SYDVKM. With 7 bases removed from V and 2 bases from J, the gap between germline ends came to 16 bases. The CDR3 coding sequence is TGTGCCAGCACCGGGGAATCCCTCCCCACAGATACGCAGTATTTT. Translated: CASTGESLPTDTQYF.

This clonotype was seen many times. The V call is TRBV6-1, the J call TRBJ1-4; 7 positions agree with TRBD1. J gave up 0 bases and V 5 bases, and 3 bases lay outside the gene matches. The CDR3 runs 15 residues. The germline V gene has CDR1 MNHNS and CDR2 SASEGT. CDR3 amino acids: CASSRQGPTNEKLFF. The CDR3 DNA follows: TGTGCCAGCAGTAGACAGGGCCCAACTAATGAAAAACTGTTTTTT.

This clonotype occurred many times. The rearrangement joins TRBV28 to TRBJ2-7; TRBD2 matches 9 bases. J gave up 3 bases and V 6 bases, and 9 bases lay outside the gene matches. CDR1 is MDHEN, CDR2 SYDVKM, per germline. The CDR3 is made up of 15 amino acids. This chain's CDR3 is CASRPSGRTIYEQYF. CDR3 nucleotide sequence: TGTGCCAGCAGACCAAGCGGGAGGACGATCTACGAGCAGTACTTC.

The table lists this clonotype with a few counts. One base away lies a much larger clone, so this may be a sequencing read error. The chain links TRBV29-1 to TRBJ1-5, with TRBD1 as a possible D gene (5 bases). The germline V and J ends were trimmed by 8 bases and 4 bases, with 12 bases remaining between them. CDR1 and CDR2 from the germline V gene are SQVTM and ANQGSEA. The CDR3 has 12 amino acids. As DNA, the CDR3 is TGCAGCCCCAGGGACGCGAATCAGCCCCAGCATTTT. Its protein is CSPRDANQPQHF.

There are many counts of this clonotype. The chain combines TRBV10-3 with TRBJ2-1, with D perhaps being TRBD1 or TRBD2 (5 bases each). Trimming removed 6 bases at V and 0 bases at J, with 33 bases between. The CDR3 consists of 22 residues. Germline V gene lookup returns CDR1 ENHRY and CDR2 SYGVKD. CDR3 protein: CAISVVPGIETDKSSSYNEQFF. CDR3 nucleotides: TGTGCCATCAGCGTGGTCCCCGGGATCGAGACAGATAAATCTAGCTCCTACAATGAGCAGTTCTTC.

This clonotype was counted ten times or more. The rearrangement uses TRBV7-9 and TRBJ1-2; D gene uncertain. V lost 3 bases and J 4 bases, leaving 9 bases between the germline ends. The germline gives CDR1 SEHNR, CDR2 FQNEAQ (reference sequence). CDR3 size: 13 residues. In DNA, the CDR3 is TGTGCCAGCAGCTTGGGGAGATCCTATGGCTACACCTTC. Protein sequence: CASSLGRSYGYTF.

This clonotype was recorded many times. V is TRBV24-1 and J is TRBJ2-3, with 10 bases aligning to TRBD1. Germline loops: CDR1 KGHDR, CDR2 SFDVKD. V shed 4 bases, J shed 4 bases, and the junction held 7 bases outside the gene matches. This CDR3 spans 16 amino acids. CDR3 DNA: TGTGCCACCAGTGAGCAGGGACAGGGGAACCCAGATACGCAGTATTTT. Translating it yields CATSEQGQGNPDTQYF.